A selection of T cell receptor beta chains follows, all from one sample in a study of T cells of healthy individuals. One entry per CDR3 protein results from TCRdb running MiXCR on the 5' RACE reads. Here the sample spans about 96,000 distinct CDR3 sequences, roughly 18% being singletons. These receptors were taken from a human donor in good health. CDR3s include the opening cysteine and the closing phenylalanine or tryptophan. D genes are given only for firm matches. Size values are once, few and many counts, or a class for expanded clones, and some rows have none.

CDR3 protein: CASREDEGEPQHF; CDR3 DNA: TGTGCCAGCAGGGAGGACGAAGGGGAGCCCCAGCATTTT; V gene: TRBV6-5; J gene: TRBJ1-5; clone size: -; D gene: -
CDR3 protein: CASSQDWTSDPYEQYF; CDR3 DNA: TGCGCCAGCAGCCAAGATTGGACTAGCGATCCCTACGAGCAGTACTTC; V gene: TRBV4-1; J gene: TRBJ2-7; clone size: -; D gene: TRBD2
CDR3 protein: CSARGKGLGDTQYF; CDR3 DNA: TGCAGTGCTAGAGGGAAAGGGCTCGGAGATACGCAGTATTTT; V gene: TRBV20-1; J gene: TRBJ2-3; clone size: many; D gene: -
CDR3 protein: CSSTGGDTEAFF; CDR3 DNA: TGCAGCTCCACAGGAGGGGACACTGAAGCTTTCTTT; V gene: TRBV29-1; J gene: TRBJ1-1; clone size: many; D gene: -
CDR3 protein: CASRTFNYGYTF; CDR3 DNA: TGTGCCAGCCGGACATTCAACTATGGCTACACCTTC; V gene: TRBV28; J gene: TRBJ1-2; clone size: few; D gene: -
CDR3 protein: CASSRAADYEQYF; CDR3 DNA: TGTGCCAGCAGTCGAGCGGCGGACTACGAGCAGTACTTC; V gene: TRBV7-2; J gene: TRBJ2-7; clone size: -; D gene: -
CDR3 protein: CSARPHLPTNEKLFF; CDR3 DNA: TGCAGTGCTAGGCCCCACCTCCCAACTAATGAAAAACTGTTTTTT; V gene: TRBV20-1; J gene: TRBJ1-4; clone size: few; D gene: -
CDR3 protein: CASSFTGTGSYGYTF; CDR3 DNA: TGCGCCAGCAGCTTCACCGGGACAGGGTCATATGGCTACACCTTC; V gene: TRBV5-1; J gene: TRBJ1-2; clone size: -; D gene: TRBD1
CDR3 protein: CASSLIEGEKLFF; CDR3 DNA: TGTGCCAGCAGTTTGATCGAAGGTGAAAAACTGTTTTTT; V gene: TRBV12-3/TRBV12-4; J gene: TRBJ1-4; clone size: -; D gene: -
CDR3 protein: CASTTGSAEAFF; CDR3 DNA: TGTGCCAGCACAACAGGGTCTGCTGAAGCTTTCTTT; V gene: TRBV28; J gene: TRBJ1-1; clone size: few; D gene: -
CDR3 protein: CSVGGLSHNEQFF; CDR3 DNA: TGCAGCGTCGGGGGGCTAAGTCACAATGAGCAGTTCTTC; V gene: TRBV29-1; J gene: TRBJ2-1; clone size: many; D gene: -
CDR3 protein: CASSLGLAGPAAYEQYF; CDR3 DNA: TGTGCCAGCAGCTTAGGATTAGCGGGCCCGGCTGCCTACGAGCAGTACTTC; V gene: TRBV7-2; J gene: TRBJ2-7; clone size: once; D gene: TRBD2
CDR3 protein: CASSYSRTGTSYNSPLHF; CDR3 DNA: TGTGCCAGCAGTTACTCTAGAACGGGGACAAGCTATAATTCACCCCTCCACTTT; V gene: TRBV6-5; J gene: TRBJ1-6; clone size: few; D gene: -
CDR3 protein: CASSLAWTGDTGELFF; CDR3 DNA: TGCGCCAGCAGCTTGGCCTGGACAGGAGATACCGGGGAGCTGTTTTTT; V gene: TRBV5-1; J gene: TRBJ2-2; clone size: few; D gene: TRBD1
CDR3 protein: CASSVTGPYEQYF; CDR3 DNA: TGTGCCAGCAGCGTGACAGGCCCCTACGAGCAGTACTTC; V gene: TRBV6-5; J gene: TRBJ2-7; clone size: -; D gene: -
CDR3 protein: CASSRTATQETQYF; CDR3 DNA: TGTGCCAGCAGCCGGACAGCAACTCAAGAGACCCAGTACTTC; V gene: TRBV7-2; J gene: TRBJ2-5; clone size: few; D gene: -
CDR3 protein: CASSFRGGASYGYTF; CDR3 DNA: TGTGCCAGCAGCTTTCGGGGGGGCGCGAGCTATGGCTACACCTTC; V gene: TRBV7-8; J gene: TRBJ1-2; clone size: -; D gene: -
CDR3 protein: CASGRNYEQYF; CDR3 DNA: TGTGCCAGCGGGAGGAATTACGAGCAGTACTTC; V gene: TRBV3-1; J gene: TRBJ2-7; clone size: many; D gene: -
CDR3 protein: CSALTSGGPSEQYF; CDR3 DNA: TGCAGTGCTCTAACTAGCGGGGGGCCGAGCGAGCAGTACTTC; V gene: TRBV20-1; J gene: TRBJ2-7; clone size: -; D gene: TRBD2
CDR3 protein: CASSLRRGTEAFF; CDR3 DNA: TGTGCCAGCAGCTTAAGGAGGGGCACTGAAGCTTTCTTT; V gene: TRBV7-2; J gene: TRBJ1-1; clone size: many; D gene: -
CDR3 protein: CASSQEAGHPVGQPQHF; CDR3 DNA: TGCGCCAGCAGCCAAGAGGCGGGACACCCGGTGGGTCAGCCCCAGCATTTT; V gene: TRBV4-1; J gene: TRBJ1-5; clone size: few; D gene: -
CDR3 protein: CASSAWDPGTDTQYF; CDR3 DNA: TGTGCCAGCAGTGCCTGGGACCCAGGCACAGATACGCAGTATTTT; V gene: TRBV2; J gene: TRBJ2-3; clone size: -; D gene: -
CDR3 protein: CASSLTELPGNTIYF; CDR3 DNA: TGTGCCAGCAGCCTAACGGAGCTACCTGGAAACACCATATATTTT; V gene: TRBV3-1; J gene: TRBJ1-3; clone size: many; D gene: -
CDR3 protein: CASGSGGYNEQFF; CDR3 DNA: TGTGCCAGCGGTAGCGGGGGCTACAATGAGCAGTTCTTC; V gene: TRBV28; J gene: TRBJ2-1; clone size: -; D gene: TRBD2
CDR3 protein: CSARGGVLANTGELFF; CDR3 DNA: TGCAGTGCTAGAGGAGGCGTCCTCGCGAACACCGGGGAGCTGTTTTTT; V gene: TRBV20-1; J gene: TRBJ2-2; clone size: many; D gene: -
CDR3 protein: CASSLSGLGEQYF; CDR3 DNA: TGTGCCAGCAGCCTTAGCGGGTTGGGGGAGCAGTACTTC; V gene: TRBV9; J gene: TRBJ2-7; clone size: -; D gene: TRBD2
CDR3 protein: CSVENAGGETQYF; CDR3 DNA: TGCAGCGTTGAAAACGCAGGGGGAGAGACCCAGTACTTC; V gene: TRBV29-1; J gene: TRBJ2-5; clone size: many; D gene: TRBD1
CDR3 protein: CSASSLAGGREQYF; CDR3 DNA: TGCAGTGCTAGCTCCCTAGCGGGGGGGCGGGAGCAGTACTTC; V gene: TRBV20-1; J gene: TRBJ2-7; clone size: many; D gene: TRBD2
CDR3 protein: CASSRTGRANYGYTF; CDR3 DNA: TGTGCCAGCAGCCGTACTGGGAGGGCTAACTATGGCTACACCTTC; V gene: TRBV13; J gene: TRBJ1-2; clone size: many; D gene: -
CDR3 protein: CASSLWTRAYEQYF; CDR3 DNA: TGTGCCAGCAGTTTATGGACTAGGGCCTACGAGCAGTACTTC; V gene: TRBV28; J gene: TRBJ2-7; clone size: -; D gene: -
CDR3 protein: CAISDREQETQYF; CDR3 DNA: TGTGCCATCAGTGATAGGGAGCAAGAGACCCAGTACTTC; V gene: TRBV10-3; J gene: TRBJ2-5; clone size: few; D gene: -
CDR3 protein: CASSQGQGLTYEQYF; CDR3 DNA: TGCGCCAGCAGCCAGGGACAGGGACTGACCTACGAGCAGTACTTC; V gene: TRBV5-1; J gene: TRBJ2-7; clone size: many; D gene: TRBD1
CDR3 protein: CASRTNGNYGYTF; CDR3 DNA: TGTGCCAGCAGGACCAATGGGAACTATGGCTACACCTTC; V gene: TRBV28; J gene: TRBJ1-2; clone size: -; D gene: -
CDR3 protein: CASSLGYYAAGELFF; CDR3 DNA: TGTGCCAGCAGCTTAGGCTATTATGCTGCTGGGGAGCTGTTTTTT; V gene: TRBV7-2; J gene: TRBJ2-2; clone size: few; D gene: -
CDR3 protein: CASSRESGTSSPGANVLTF; CDR3 DNA: TGCGCCAGCAGCCGAGAGAGCGGGACTTCATCCCCTGGGGCCAACGTCCTGACTTTC; V gene: TRBV4-1; J gene: TRBJ2-6; clone size: -; D gene: TRBD2
CDR3 protein: CASSLRGGGVGDTQYF; CDR3 DNA: TGTGCCAGCAGCTTAAGAGGCGGGGGGGTTGGAGATACGCAGTATTTT; V gene: TRBV7-3; J gene: TRBJ2-3; clone size: -; D gene: TRBD2
CDR3 protein: CATSGPETNYGYTF; CDR3 DNA: TGTGCCACCAGTGGGCCGGAGACTAACTATGGCTACACCTTC; V gene: TRBV24-1; J gene: TRBJ1-2; clone size: -; D gene: -
CDR3 protein: CSARDLPSGAHEQYF; CDR3 DNA: TGCAGTGCTAGAGACCTCCCTAGCGGGGCGCACGAGCAGTACTTC; V gene: TRBV20-1; J gene: TRBJ2-7; clone size: many; D gene: TRBD2
CDR3 protein: CASSRTSGGGTDTQYF; CDR3 DNA: TGTGCCAGCTCCCGGACTAGCGGGGGGGGCACAGATACGCAGTATTTT; V gene: TRBV18; J gene: TRBJ2-3; clone size: -; D gene: TRBD2
CDR3 protein: CASKMTETNYGYNF; CDR3 DNA: TGCGCCAGCAAAATGACAGAAACTAACTATGGCTACAACTTC; V gene: TRBV5-1; J gene: TRBJ1-2; clone size: few; D gene: -
CDR3 protein: CAISPGQTNTEAFF; CDR3 DNA: TGTGCCATCAGCCCGGGACAGACCAACACTGAAGCTTTCTTT; V gene: TRBV10-3; J gene: TRBJ1-1; clone size: -; D gene: TRBD1
CDR3 protein: CASSQSTGGTQPQHF; CDR3 DNA: TGTGCCAGCAGCCAATCGACAGGGGGCACACAGCCCCAGCATTTT; V gene: TRBV3-1; J gene: TRBJ1-5; clone size: many; D gene: TRBD1
CDR3 protein: CSVGLAGATDTQYF; CDR3 DNA: TGCAGCGTTGGACTAGCGGGAGCTACAGATACGCAGTATTTT; V gene: TRBV29-1; J gene: TRBJ2-3; clone size: few; D gene: TRBD2